The 8 T cell receptor beta chains below all came from one sample that was sequenced in a study of T cell responses to AZD1222 COVID-19 vaccine. Sequenced by immunoSEQ multiplex PCR; TCRdb stores in-frame clones only, minus some. The sample lists roughly 72,000 clones, approximately 88% occurring once. The source material was peripheral blood, sampled 28 days after the second dose of the MenACWY control vaccine. These receptors were collected from an adult who received the MenACWY meningococcal vaccine as a control.

This clone was found once. V and J are TRBV7-8 and TRBJ2-2; D remains ambiguous. The CDR3 runs to 13 residues. V was shortened by 0 bases and J by 5 bases, with 4 bases between the two germline ends. Germline V gene sequence: CDR1 SGHVS, CDR2 FQNEAQ. This CDR3 is CASSLARTGELFF. CDR3 DNA sequence: TGTGCCAGCAGCTTAGCGAGGACCGGGGAGCTGTTTTTT.

The gene calls are TRBV30 and TRBJ2-3; unclear D gene. Trimming shortened V by 8 bases and J by 0 bases, and 15 bases separated the two germline ends. This CDR3 is 14 amino acids long. Looked up from germline, CDR1 is GTSNPN and CDR2 is SVGIG (reference sequence). The chain's CDR3 is CASASGYSTDTQYF. The CDR3 bases are TGTGCCAGTGCTTCCGGGTACAGCACAGATACGCAGTATTTT.

The V gene is TRBV2, the J gene TRBJ1-5; D is ambiguous. Germline CDR1 SNHLY, CDR2 FYNNEI. Trimming stripped 6 bases from V and 4 bases from J, with 10 bases between. This CDR3 is 13 amino acids long. This CDR3 reads CASSPNGNQPQHF. DNA for the CDR3: TGTGCCAGCAGCCCGAACGGGAATCAGCCCCAGCATTTT.

The count of this clone is one. The V gene is TRBV12-3 or TRBV12-4, the J gene TRBJ2-1; D not resolved. The CDR3 is made up of 13 amino acids. Deletions cut 2 bases from V and 4 bases from J, with 6 bases between. As DNA, the CDR3 is TGTGCCAGCAGTTTACAAGGTTACAATGAGCAGTTCTTC. The encoded protein is CASSLQGYNEQFF.

The V gene is TRBV6-1, the J gene TRBJ2-2, with D perhaps matching TRBD1 (7 bases). Germline loops: CDR1 MNHNS, CDR2 SASEGT. V was pared by 1 base and J by 6 bases, with 18 bases between. The CDR3 sequence is 17 residues long. The CDR3 reads CASSEGPQGGVAGELFF. The CDR3 nucleotides read TGTGCCAGCAGTGAAGGTCCTCAGGGGGGTGTCGCCGGGGAGCTGTTTTTT.

A few counts support this clone. The genes are TRBV29-1 and TRBJ1-5; 7 nucleotides align to TRBD1. CDR1 is SQVTM, CDR2 ANQGSEA, per germline. The V segment lost 5 bases and the J segment 5 bases; nucleotides outside the gene matches: 6. The CDR3 spans 13 residues. In DNA, the CDR3 is TGCAGCGTTAGGGGACAGTACGATCAGCCCCAGCATTTT. Protein: CSVRGQYDQPQHF. Full variable domain (outside the CDR3, taken from reference TRBV29-1 and TRBJ1-5): SAVISQKPSRDICQRGTSLTIQCQVDSQVTMMFWYRQQPGQSLTLIATANQGSEATYESGFVIDKFPISRPNLTFSTLTVSNMSPEDSSIYLCSVRGQYDQPQHFGDGTRLSIL.

Only one count was recorded for this clone. The V and J genes are TRBV21-1 and TRBJ2-7. TRBV21-1 constitutes a pseudogene. This CDR3 spans 16 amino acids. Here the CDR3 reads CASSKEGHLSSYEQYF. The CDR3 DNA reads as TGTGCCAGCAGCAAGGAGGGACACCTCAGCTCCTACGAGCAGTACTTC.

The chain is built from TRBV15 and TRBJ2-2; no clear D. There are 12 residues in the CDR3. V was clipped by 8 bases and J by 2 bases, with 6 bases between them. CDR1 is LNHNV and CDR2 is YYDKDF in the germline V gene (reference sequence). CDR3 coding DNA: TGTGCCACCGGGCTCAACACCGGGGAGCTGTTTTTT. This sequence encodes CATGLNTGELFF.